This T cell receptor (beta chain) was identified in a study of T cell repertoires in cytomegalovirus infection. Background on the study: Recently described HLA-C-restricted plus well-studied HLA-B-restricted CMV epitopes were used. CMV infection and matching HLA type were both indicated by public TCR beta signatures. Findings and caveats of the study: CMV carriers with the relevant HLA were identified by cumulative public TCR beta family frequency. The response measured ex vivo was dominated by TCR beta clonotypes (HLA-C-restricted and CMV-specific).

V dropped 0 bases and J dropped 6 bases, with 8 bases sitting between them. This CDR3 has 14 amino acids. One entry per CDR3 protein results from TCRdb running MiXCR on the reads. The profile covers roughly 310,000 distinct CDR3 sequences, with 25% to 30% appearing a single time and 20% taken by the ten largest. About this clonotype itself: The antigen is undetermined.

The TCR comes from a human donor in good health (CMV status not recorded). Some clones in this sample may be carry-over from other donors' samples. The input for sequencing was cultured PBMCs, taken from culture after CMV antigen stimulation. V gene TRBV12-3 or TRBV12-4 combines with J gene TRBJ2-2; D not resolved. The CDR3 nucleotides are TGTGCCAGCAGTTTAGCGCTTAGAGCCGGGGAGCTGTTTTTT. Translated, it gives CASSLALRAGELFF.